Listed below are T cell receptor beta chains from one sample, sequenced in a study of OX40 agonist ivuxolimab in advanced cancers. Sequencing was performed with immunoSEQ multiplex PCR; in TCRdb, only in-frame clones are kept and a portion is missing. The data contain tens of thousands of clones, around 84% of them singletons. The input for sequencing was CD4+ or CD8+ T cells sorted from blood, taken in a trial of the OX40 agonist ivuxolimab. These TCRs come from an adult with an advanced solid tumor such as melanoma, head and neck, liver or kidney cancer. Both conserved end residues are part of each CDR3. D genes are given only for firm matches. Some rows mark clone size as missing; the rest say once, few, many or name a class of expanded clone.

DNA: TGTGCCAGCCGACTGGGACTAGCGGGGGGCCTCAGCTCCTACGAGCAGTACTTC; CDR3: CASRLGLAGGLSSYEQYF; V: TRBV2; size: -; D: TRBD2; J: TRBJ2-7
DNA: TGTGCCAGCAGTTCCGGGGGGAAAGAGCAGTACTTC; CDR3: CASSSGGKEQYF; V: TRBV27; size: -; D: TRBD2; J: TRBJ2-7
DNA: TGCGCCAGCAGCTCGGGGGATTTCCAAGAGACCCAGTACTTC; CDR3: CASSSGDFQETQYF; V: TRBV5-1; size: once; D: -; J: TRBJ2-5
DNA: TGTGCCAGCAGTGGCCGAACCGGGACAGGGGGTTTGGGCTACACCTTC; CDR3: CASSGRTGTGGLGYTF; V: TRBV25-1; size: -; D: TRBD1; J: TRBJ1-2
DNA: TGTGCCAGCAGGGAGGGACAGGCCCATGCGCAGTTCTTC; CDR3: CASREGQAHAQFF; V: TRBV6-1; size: -; D: TRBD1; J: TRBJ2-1
DNA: TGTGCCAGCAGCTTGGACACCGAAAAAGGGGCTTTCTTT; CDR3: CASSLDTEKGAFF; V: TRBV5-6; size: few; D: -; J: TRBJ1-1
DNA: TGTGCCTGGAGTAGGACTAATAGCAATCAGCCCCAGCATTTT; CDR3: CAWSRTNSNQPQHF; V: TRBV30; size: -; D: -; J: TRBJ1-5
DNA: TGCGCCACAGCAGGGGGGACAGGGCTTGGCGAGCAGTACTTC; CDR3: CATAGGTGLGEQYF; V: TRBV10-1; size: -; D: TRBD1; J: TRBJ2-7
DNA: TGTGCCAGCAGCGGGTCTCAGGGGGGGAAGACTGAAGCTTTCTTT; CDR3: CASSGSQGGKTEAFF; V: TRBV11-2; size: many; D: TRBD1; J: TRBJ1-1
DNA: TGTGCCACCTCCCGGCCAAGCTCAGGGTCCCCTGAAGCTTTCTTT; CDR3: CATSRPSSGSPEAFF; V: TRBV28; size: -; D: -; J: TRBJ1-1
DNA: TGTGCCAGCAGTTTATTCCCTCAGGGTACCTACGAGCAGTACTTC; CDR3: CASSLFPQGTYEQYF; V: TRBV28; size: -; D: -; J: TRBJ2-7
DNA: TGCGCCAGCAGCTTCGGGGAGAATCAGCCCCAGCATTTT; CDR3: CASSFGENQPQHF; V: TRBV5-1; size: -; D: -; J: TRBJ1-5
DNA: TGCGCCAGCAGCTTTAGGGGGCGCGGAATTGGTGACACTGAAGCTTTCTTT; CDR3: CASSFRGRGIGDTEAFF; V: TRBV5-1; size: -; D: TRBD1; J: TRBJ1-1
DNA: TGTGCCAGCAGCCCAGGGGGACAGGGGGAAAAACTGTTTTTT; CDR3: CASSPGGQGEKLFF; V: TRBV9; size: once; D: TRBD1; J: TRBJ1-4
DNA: TGTGCCAGTAGTATTGAAGGAGTCAGAAATTCACCCCTCCACTTT; CDR3: CASSIEGVRNSPLHF; V: TRBV19; size: -; D: -; J: TRBJ1-6
DNA: TGTGCCAGCTCACCACCGTCAGGGCCCTCGGGGGATACGCAGTATTTT; CDR3: CASSPPSGPSGDTQYF; V: TRBV18; size: -; D: -; J: TRBJ2-3
DNA: TGTGCCAGCAGTGAAGCGGCGGGACTAGGCCTGAGGGCGTACTTC; CDR3: CASSEAAGLGLRAYF; V: TRBV6-1; size: many; D: TRBD2; J: TRBJ2-7
DNA: TGCGCCAGCAGCCTGGGACAGGGGGTGGCCGGGGAGCTGTTTTTT; CDR3: CASSLGQGVAGELFF; V: TRBV4-1; size: -; D: TRBD1; J: TRBJ2-2
DNA: TGTGCCAGCAGTGAACTAGCGGGGATAGGAACAGATACGCAGTATTTT; CDR3: CASSELAGIGTDTQYF; V: TRBV6-1; size: many; D: TRBD2; J: TRBJ2-3
DNA: TGTGCCACCTCGGCCTGGACAGGGGGCTCCTACAATGAGCAGTTCTTC; CDR3: CATSAWTGGSYNEQFF; V: TRBV27; size: -; D: TRBD1; J: TRBJ2-1
DNA: TGTGCCAGCAGTCTACGACTAGCGGGTGATGCCTACGAGCAGTACTTC; CDR3: CASSLRLAGDAYEQYF; V: TRBV27; size: -; D: TRBD2; J: TRBJ2-7
DNA: TGCAGCGTATGGGACGGTAACACTGAAGCTTTCTTT; CDR3: CSVWDGNTEAFF; V: TRBV29-1; size: -; D: -; J: TRBJ1-1
DNA: TGTGCCAGCAGCGTAGGAGGGTTAAATGAAAAACTGTTTTTT; CDR3: CASSVGGLNEKLFF; V: TRBV7-9; size: -; D: -; J: TRBJ1-4
DNA: TGTGCCAGCAGTCGGGACAGGGTTCCAGATACGCAGTATTTT; CDR3: CASSRDRVPDTQYF; V: TRBV6-5; size: -; D: TRBD1; J: TRBJ2-3
DNA: TGTGCCTGGAGTGTACCAGGGGAAGAGACCCAGTACTTC; CDR3: CAWSVPGEETQYF; V: TRBV30; size: -; D: -; J: TRBJ2-5
DNA: TGTGCCAGCAGTGGAGAGGGACAGAAAGCTTTCTTT; CDR3: CASSGEGQKAFF; V: TRBV11-2; size: -; D: TRBD1; J: TRBJ1-1
DNA: TGTGCCAGCAGAAGGCAGGGGATTACAGATACGCAGTATTTT; CDR3: CASRRQGITDTQYF; V: TRBV6-5; size: -; D: -; J: TRBJ2-3
DNA: TGTGCCAGCAGCATACAGTCGGGCACAGATACGCAGTATTTT; CDR3: CASSIQSGTDTQYF; V: TRBV7-2; size: -; D: -; J: TRBJ2-3
DNA: TGTGCCAGCAGCTCCGTCAGGCAGGCGATTGACACCCAGTACTTC; CDR3: CASSSVRQAIDTQYF; V: TRBV7-6; size: -; D: -; J: TRBJ2-5
DNA: TGTGCCAGCAGCCAAGGGTCCCTTAGCAATCAGCCCCAGCATTTT; CDR3: CASSQGSLSNQPQHF; V: TRBV4-2; size: once; D: -; J: TRBJ1-5
DNA: TGTGCCAGCAGCTTAGGGACCCGCGGTCGTGGCTACACCTTC; CDR3: CASSLGTRGRGYTF; V: TRBV11-2; size: -; D: -; J: TRBJ1-2
DNA: TGTGCCAGCAGCCCACAGCCCCGAGGATCAGATACGCAGTATTTT; CDR3: CASSPQPRGSDTQYF; V: TRBV7-2; size: -; D: -; J: TRBJ2-3
DNA: TGTGCCAGCAGCACCCCAAGTGCGAACACCGGGGAGCTGTTTTTT; CDR3: CASSTPSANTGELFF; V: TRBV7-2; size: -; D: -; J: TRBJ2-2
DNA: TGTGCCAGCAGCTTATGGACAGGGAGCTACGAGCAGTACTTC; CDR3: CASSLWTGSYEQYF; V: TRBV7-2; size: -; D: TRBD1; J: TRBJ2-7
DNA: TGTGCCAGTACTCCCCGGCGACAAGTCGAAAATTCACCCCTCCACTTT; CDR3: CASTPRRQVENSPLHF; V: TRBV19; size: few; D: -; J: TRBJ1-6
DNA: TGTGCCAGCAGCCGAGGGACATCGAGCTCTGGAAACACCATATATTTT; CDR3: CASSRGTSSSGNTIYF; V: TRBV7-2; size: -; D: -; J: TRBJ1-3
DNA: TGTGCCAGCTCACCACCCAGGGTCGGAGCCAAAAACATTCAGTACTTC; CDR3: CASSPPRVGAKNIQYF; V: TRBV18; size: few; D: -; J: TRBJ2-4